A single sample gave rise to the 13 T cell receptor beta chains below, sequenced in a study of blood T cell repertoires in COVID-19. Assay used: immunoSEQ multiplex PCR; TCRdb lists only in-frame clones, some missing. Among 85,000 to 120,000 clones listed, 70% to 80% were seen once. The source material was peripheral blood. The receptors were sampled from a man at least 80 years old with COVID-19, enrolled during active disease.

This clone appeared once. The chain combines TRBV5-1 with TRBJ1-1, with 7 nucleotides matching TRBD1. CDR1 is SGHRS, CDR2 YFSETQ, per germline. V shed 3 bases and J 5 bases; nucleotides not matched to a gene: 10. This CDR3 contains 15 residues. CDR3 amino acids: CASSSLETGWTEAFF. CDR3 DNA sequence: TGCGCCAGCAGCTCCCTCGAGACAGGGTGGACTGAAGCTTTCTTT.

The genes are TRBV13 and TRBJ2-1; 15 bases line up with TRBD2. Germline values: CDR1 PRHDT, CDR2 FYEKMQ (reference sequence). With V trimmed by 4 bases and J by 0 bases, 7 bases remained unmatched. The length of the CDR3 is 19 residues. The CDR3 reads CASSSPGLAGGSSYNEQFF. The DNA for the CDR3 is TGTGCCAGCAGCTCACCGGGACTAGCGGGAGGAAGCTCCTACAATGAGCAGTTCTTC.

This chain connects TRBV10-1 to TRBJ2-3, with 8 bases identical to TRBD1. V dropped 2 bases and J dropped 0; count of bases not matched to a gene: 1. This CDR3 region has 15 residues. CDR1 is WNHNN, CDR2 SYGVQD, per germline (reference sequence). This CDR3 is CASSERTGSTDTQYF. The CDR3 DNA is TGCGCCAGCAGTGAGAGGACAGGGAGCACAGATACGCAGTATTTT.

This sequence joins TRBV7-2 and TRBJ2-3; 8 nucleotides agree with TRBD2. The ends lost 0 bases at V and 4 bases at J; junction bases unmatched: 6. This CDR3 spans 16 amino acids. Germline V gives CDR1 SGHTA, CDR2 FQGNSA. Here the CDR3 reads CASSLAPSGLSDTQYF. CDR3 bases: TGTGCCAGCAGCTTAGCGCCTAGCGGGCTTTCAGATACGCAGTATTTT.

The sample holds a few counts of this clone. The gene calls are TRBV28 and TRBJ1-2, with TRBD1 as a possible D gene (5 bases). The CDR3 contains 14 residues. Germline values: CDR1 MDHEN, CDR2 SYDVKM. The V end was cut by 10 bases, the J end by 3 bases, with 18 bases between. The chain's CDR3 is CATTPGEVYYGYTF. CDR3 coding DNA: TGTGCCACTACCCCGGGGGAGGTTTACTATGGCTACACCTTC.

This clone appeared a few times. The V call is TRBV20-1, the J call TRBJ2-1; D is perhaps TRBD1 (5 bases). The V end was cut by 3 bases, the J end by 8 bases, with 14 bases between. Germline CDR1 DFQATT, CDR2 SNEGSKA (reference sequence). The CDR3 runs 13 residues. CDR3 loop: CSASPLGVDEQFF. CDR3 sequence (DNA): TGCAGTGCTAGTCCTTTAGGGGTCGATGAGCAGTTCTTC.

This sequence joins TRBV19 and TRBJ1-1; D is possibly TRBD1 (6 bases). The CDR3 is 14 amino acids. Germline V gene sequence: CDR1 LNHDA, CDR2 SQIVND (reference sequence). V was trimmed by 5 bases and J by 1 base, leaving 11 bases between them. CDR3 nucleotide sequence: TGTGCCAGTAGTCCACTGGACAGGAACACTGAAGCTTTCTTT. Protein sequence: CASSPLDRNTEAFF.

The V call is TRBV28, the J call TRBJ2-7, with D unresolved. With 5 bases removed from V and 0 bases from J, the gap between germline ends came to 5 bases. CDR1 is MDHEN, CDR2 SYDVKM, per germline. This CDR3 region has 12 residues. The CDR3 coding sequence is TGTGCCAGCAGTGTCGGCTCCTACGAGCAGTACTTC. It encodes CASSVGSYEQYF.

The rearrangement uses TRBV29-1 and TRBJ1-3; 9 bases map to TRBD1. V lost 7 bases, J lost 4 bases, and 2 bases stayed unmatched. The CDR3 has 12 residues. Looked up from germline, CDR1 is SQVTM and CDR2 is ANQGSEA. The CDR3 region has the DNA TGCAGCGCCGGGACAGGGGGAAACACCATATATTTT. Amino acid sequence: CSAGTGGNTIYF.

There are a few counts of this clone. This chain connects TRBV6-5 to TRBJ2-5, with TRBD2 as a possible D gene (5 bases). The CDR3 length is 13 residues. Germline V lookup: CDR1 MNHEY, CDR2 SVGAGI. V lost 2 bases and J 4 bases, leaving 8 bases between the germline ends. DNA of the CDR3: TGTGCCAGCAGTTACAGGGCGGGAGAGACCCAGTACTTC. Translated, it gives CASSYRAGETQYF.

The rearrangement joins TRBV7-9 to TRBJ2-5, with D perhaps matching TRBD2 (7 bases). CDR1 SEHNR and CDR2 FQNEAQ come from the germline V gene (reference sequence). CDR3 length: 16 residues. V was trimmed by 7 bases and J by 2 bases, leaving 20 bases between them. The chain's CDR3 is CASTPGEGVKQETQYF. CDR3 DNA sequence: TGTGCCAGCACCCCAGGGGAGGGAGTAAAACAAGAGACCCAGTACTTC. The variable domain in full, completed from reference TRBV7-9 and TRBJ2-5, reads DTGVSQNPRHKITKRGQNVTFRCDPISEHNRLYWYRQTLGQGPEFLTYFQNEAQLEKSRLLSDRFSAERPKGSFSTLEIQRTEQGDSAMYLCASTPGEGVKQETQYFGPGTRLLVL.

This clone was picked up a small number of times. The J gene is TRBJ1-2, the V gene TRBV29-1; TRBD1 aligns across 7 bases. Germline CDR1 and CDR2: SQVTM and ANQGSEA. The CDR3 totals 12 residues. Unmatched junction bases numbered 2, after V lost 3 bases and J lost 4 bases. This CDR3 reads CSVEAGGYGYTF. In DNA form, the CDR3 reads TGCAGCGTTGAGGCAGGGGGCTATGGCTACACCTTC.

In nucleotides, the CDR3 is TGTGCCAGCAGCTTGGCCGGAGGAAACACCGGGGAGCTGTTTTTT. It specifies CASSLAGGNTGELFF. The chain combines TRBV5-4 with TRBJ2-2, with a weak D call TRBD2 (5 bases). V lost 0 bases, J lost 2 bases, and 8 bases lay in between. Germline assignment: CDR1 SGHNT and CDR2 YYREEE (reference sequence). The CDR3 has 15 amino acids. Combining the CDR3 with reference TRBV5-4 and TRBJ2-2 gives the whole variable domain ETGVTQSPTHLIKTRGQQVTLRCSSQSGHNTVSWYQQALGQGPQFIFQYYREEENGRGNFPPRFSGLQFPNYSSELNVNALELDDSALYLCASSLAGGNTGELFFGEGSRLTVL.